This TCR beta chain was sequenced during a study of blood T cell repertoires in COVID-19. In the study overall: Acute-phase and convalescent COVID-19 samples originated in the United States, Italy and Spain.

Using immunoSEQ multiplex PCR, the repertoire was profiled, and TCRdb retains in-frame clones only, with some absent. The sample contains approximately 450,000 clones, nearly 90% of which appear only once. The participants were between roughly 18 and 100 years old and came from 24 US areas. Cohorts were assigned according to the clinical history that participants reported. The CDR3 totals 14 residues. Germline CDR1 SGHVS, CDR2 FQNEAQ. V gave up 7 bases and J gave up 4 bases; unmatched junction bases: 9. This chain connects TRBV7-8 to TRBJ1-2, with 7 bases identical to TRBD1. The sequence was obtained from a woman younger than 35 with acute COVID-19. The source material was PBMCs or T cells enriched from blood (not recorded which). The CDR3 sequence is CASTNRGLGYGYTF. The CDR3 coding sequence is TGTGCCAGCACGAACAGGGGTCTCGGCTATGGCTACACCTTC. The entire variable domain, with the rest obtained from reference TRBV7-8 and TRBJ1-2, is as follows: GAGVSQSPRYKVAKRGQDVALRCDPISGHVSLFWYQQALGQGPEFLTYFQNEAQLDKSGLPSDRFFAERPEGSVSTLKIQRTQQEDSAVYLCASTNRGLGYGYTFGSGTRLTVV.